What follows describes a single T cell receptor beta chain. The CDR3 sequence is 17 residues long. The V and J ends lost 2 bases and 2 bases, in that order; junction bases with no gene match: 7. Germline CDR1 and CDR2: SGHTA and FQGNSA. The sample originates from a study of blood T cell repertoires in COVID-19. The assay was immunoSEQ multiplex PCR, and TCRdb's table has in-frame clones only and misses some. The table shows some 330,000 clones, with roughly 90% occurring only once. The rearrangement links TRBV7-2 to TRBJ2-3; 10 bases match TRBD2. The sequence derives from a woman aged 50 to 60 with active or convalescent COVID-19. Input material: peripheral blood. Here the CDR3 reads CASSLPKLAGTTDTQYF. The CDR3 DNA is TGTGCCAGCAGCTTACCAAAACTAGCGGGAACCACAGATACGCAGTATTTT.